This T cell receptor beta chain was captured by sequencing in a study of blood T cell repertoires in COVID-19. Study context: COVID-19 samples from acute and convalescent phases originated in the United States, Italy and Spain.

The germline CDR1 and CDR2 sequences are LGHNA and YSLEER. J was trimmed by 3 bases and V by 1 base; bases with no gene match: 5. CDR3 size: 16 residues. In the original analysis: Reference gene primer amplification gave estimated nucleated cell counts. The method was immunoSEQ multiplex PCR; TCRdb's version includes in-frame clones alone and lacks a portion of them. V, J and clone size were drawn from that table, and D and trimming were deduced from the DNA. The sample has around 200,000 clones; roughly 90% are singletons. The sample consisted of PBMCs or T cells enriched from blood (not recorded which). This sequence joins TRBV4-3 and TRBJ2-7; 11 nucleotides line up with TRBD2. This TCR came from a woman in her 40s with acute COVID-19. CDR3 protein: CASSQASSGGNYEQYF. CDR3 nucleotide sequence: TGCGCCAGCAGCCAAGCCTCTAGCGGGGGGAACTACGAGCAGTACTTC.